This passage covers 29 T cell receptor beta chains from one sample sequenced in a study of blood T cell repertoires in COVID-19. The assay was immunoSEQ multiplex PCR, and TCRdb's table has in-frame clones only and misses some. The sample shows a few hundred thousand clones, 75% to 85% of them seen only once. The sample was peripheral blood. These TCRs come from a woman between 70 and 85 years old with COVID-19, enrolled during active disease.

The rearrangement joins TRBV2 to TRBJ2-3, with a tentative D call TRBD2 (5 bases). V shed 7 bases and J shed 2 bases, with 10 bases lying between them. This CDR3 has 13 residues. The V gene's germline CDR1 is SNHLY and CDR2 FYNNEI. CDR3 loop: CASNSAATDTQYF. In nucleotides, the CDR3 is TGTGCCAGCAATTCAGCGGCCACAGATACGCAGTATTTT.

The rearrangement uses TRBV11-3 and TRBJ2-7; 9 nucleotides align to TRBD1. The germline gives CDR1 SGHNT, CDR2 YENEEA. After removal of 4 bases from V and 2 bases from J, the junction contained 3 bases not matched to a gene. The CDR3 is made up of 14 amino acids. The CDR3 protein is CASSWGTGPYEQYF. The CDR3 nucleotides are TGTGCCAGCAGCTGGGGGACAGGGCCCTACGAGCAGTACTTC.

The rearrangement uses TRBV25-1 and TRBJ1-2; 9 positions agree with TRBD1. V shed 2 bases and J 6 bases; nucleotides not matched to a gene: 10. CDR1 and CDR2 (germline): MGHDK, SYGVNS. The CDR3 runs 16 residues. The CDR3 DNA reads TGTGCCAGCAGTGAACCGTCGTCCGGGACAGGGAATGGCTACACCTTC. Encoded protein: CASSEPSSGTGNGYTF.

The V and J genes are TRBV27 and TRBJ2-3; possible D gene TRBD2, 6 bases. V lost 4 bases and J lost 9, with 11 bases in between. The CDR3 contains 12 residues. Germline values: CDR1 MNHEY, CDR2 SMNVEV (reference sequence). The CDR3: CASSSEGWTQYF. The DNA for the CDR3 is TGTGCCAGCAGTTCGGAGGGGTGGACGCAGTATTTT.

V gene TRBV3-1 (or the pseudogene TRBV3-2) combines with J gene TRBJ2-3; D is perhaps TRBD1 (6 bases). Germline V CDR1 and CDR2: LGHDT, YNNKEL (reference sequence). The CDR3 is made up of 16 amino acids. The V end was cut by 0 bases, the J end by 0 bases, with 10 bases between. The CDR3 sequence is CASSQDGGQSTDTQYF. As DNA, the CDR3 is TGTGCCAGCAGCCAAGATGGCGGACAGAGCACAGATACGCAGTATTTT.

This chain connects TRBV11-1 to TRBJ1-2; a possible D gene is TRBD1 (5 bases). V lost 1 base, J lost 0 bases, and 6 bases lay in between. Germline V gene sequence: CDR1 SGHAT, CDR2 FQDESV (reference sequence). There are 14 residues in the CDR3. This CDR3 reads CASSLGTTNYGYTF. The CDR3 nucleotides are TGTGCCAGCAGCTTAGGGACAACTAACTATGGCTACACCTTC.

This clone was seen a single time. The chain uses TRBV3-1 (or the pseudogene TRBV3-2) and TRBJ2-1, with 11 positions matching TRBD2. The germline gives CDR1 LGHDT, CDR2 YNNKEL (reference sequence). This CDR3 is built from 17 residues. Unmatched junction bases numbered 5, after V lost 0 bases and J lost 4 bases. This CDR3 is CASSQDQRTSGYNEQFF. The DNA of the CDR3 is TGTGCCAGCAGCCAAGATCAGCGGACTAGCGGGTACAATGAGCAGTTCTTC.

V gene TRBV2 combines with J gene TRBJ1-2; D gene ambiguous. The CDR3 consists of 12 residues. CDR1 and CDR2 from the germline V gene are SNHLY and FYNNEI. The V and J ends lost 3 bases and 2 bases respectively, with 4 bases between them. CDR3 DNA sequence: TGTGCCAGCAGTGATAGCAACTATGGCTACACCTTC. This translates into CASSDSNYGYTF.

This chain connects TRBV5-4 to TRBJ2-7; 10 bases are shared with TRBD2. CDR1 SGHNT and CDR2 YYREEE come from the germline V gene (reference sequence). The J segment lost 5 bases and the V segment lost 1 base, leaving 3 bases of the junction unmatched. This CDR3 is built from 14 residues. DNA for the CDR3: TGTGCCAGCAGCTTGACTAGCGGGAAAGACGAGCAGTACTTC. It yields the protein CASSLTSGKDEQYF.

V usage is TRBV7-6 and J usage is TRBJ2-3; TRBD1 agrees at 8 bases. The CDR3 is 16 residues long. V shed 3 bases and J 8 bases; nucleotides not matched to a gene: 13. CDR1 SGHVS and CDR2 FNYEAQ come from the germline V gene. CDR3 nucleotides: TGTGCCAGCAGCTTGGGGACAGGACCTTCAGATGGTACGCAGTATTTT. It yields the protein CASSLGTGPSDGTQYF.

The chain carries TRBV4-3 and TRBJ2-5, with 8 bases matching TRBD1. V lost 2 bases to trimming and J lost 5 bases; unmatched junction nucleotides: 7. The CDR3 is 15 residues long. Per the germline V gene, CDR1 is LGHNA and CDR2 is YSLEER. Here the CDR3 DNA reads TGCGCCAGCAGCCAATGGACAGGGTCTCTTGAGACCCAGTACTTC. Protein sequence: CASSQWTGSLETQYF.

The V call is TRBV5-1, the J call TRBJ1-4; possible D gene TRBD1, 5 bases. V was trimmed by 0 bases and J by 5 bases, leaving 8 bases between them. This CDR3 region has 14 residues. Germline V gives CDR1 SGHRS, CDR2 YFSETQ. The CDR3 spells CASSLAPGNEKLFF. For the CDR3, the DNA is TGCGCCAGCAGCTTGGCCCCAGGGAATGAAAAACTGTTTTTT.

The chain couples TRBV20-1 to TRBJ2-7; 9 bases are shared with TRBD2. From germline, CDR1 is DFQATT and CDR2 SNEGSKA (reference sequence). The CDR3 sequence is 13 residues long. V lost 3 bases, J lost 3 bases, and 3 bases stayed unmatched. As DNA, the CDR3 is TGCAGTGCTAGTAGCGGGGGACTCTACGAGCAGTACTTC. This translates into CSASSGGLYEQYF.

This rearrangement joins TRBV19 to TRBJ2-3; 8 nucleotides line up with TRBD2. The CDR3 contains 15 residues. J was trimmed by 4 bases and V by 3 bases; bases with no gene match: 6. Germline CDR1 LNHDA, CDR2 SQIVND (reference sequence). The CDR3 sequence: CASSMGLRGADTQYF. CDR3 bases: TGTGCCAGTAGTATGGGCTTGCGGGGGGCAGATACGCAGTATTTT.

The V gene is TRBV7-9, the J gene TRBJ2-7; D is undetermined. The CDR3 loop spans 15 amino acids. Trimming stripped 5 bases from V and 0 bases from J, with 14 bases between. The germline V gene encodes CDR1 SEHNR and CDR2 FQNEAQ (reference sequence). CDR3 bases: TGTGCCAGCAGCCCCTTTCAGGCTCCCTCCTACGAGCAGTACTTC. It codes for CASSPFQAPSYEQYF.

The CDR3 region is CASSQDFTGGNTEAFF. The CDR3 nucleotides read TGCGCCAGCAGCCAAGATTTCACAGGGGGGAACACTGAAGCTTTCTTT. The chain recombines TRBV4-3 with TRBJ1-1, with 8 bases lining up with TRBD1. The V gene's germline CDR1 is LGHNA and CDR2 YSLEER. V lost 0 bases and J lost 1; bases outside the gene matches: 4. This CDR3 has 16 residues.

V is TRBV18 and J is TRBJ2-4; 7 bases match TRBD1. CDR3 length: 17 residues. V was clipped by 6 bases and J by 3 bases; unmatched bases: 14. The germline V gene encodes CDR1 KGHSH and CDR2 LQKENI. The CDR3, as DNA: TGTGCCAGCTCGCCCACCCTCGCGACAGGGTACAAAAACATTCAGTACTTC. Translating it yields CASSPTLATGYKNIQYF.

This rearrangement joins TRBV7-2 to TRBJ1-3; possibly TRBD1 for D (5 bases). V lost 2 bases, J lost 0 bases, and 17 bases lay in between. The CDR3 is made up of 18 amino acids. Germline V gene data show CDR1 as SGHTA and CDR2 as FQGNSA. As DNA, the CDR3 is TGTGCCAGCAGCTTAATGGGCGGGACCGAGGGCTCTGGAAACACCATATATTTT. This translates into CASSLMGGTEGSGNTIYF.

The V call is TRBV5-8, the J call TRBJ2-5; D is perhaps TRBD1 (6 bases). CDR1 is SGHTS, CDR2 YDEGEE, per germline. CDR3 length: 15 residues. V was shortened by 1 base and J by 2 bases, with 12 bases between the two germline ends. CDR3 DNA: TGTGCCAGCAGCTTGCAGGGGATCGGGCAAGAGACCCAGTACTTC. Its protein product is CASSLQGIGQETQYF.

This rearrangement joins TRBV5-4 to TRBJ1-6; 7 bases map to TRBD1. The trim removed 1 base at V and 8 bases at J, leaving 6 bases unmatched. The CDR3 is 15 residues long. Germline assignment: CDR1 SGHNT and CDR2 YYREEE (reference sequence). In nucleotides, the CDR3 is TGTGCCAGCAGCTTGAGACAGGGAGAGGATTCACCCCTCCACTTT. It codes for CASSLRQGEDSPLHF.

The rearrangement uses TRBV7-9 and TRBJ1-5; possibly TRBD1 for D (6 bases). Germline V gene sequence: CDR1 SEHNR, CDR2 FQNEAQ (reference sequence). V was pared by 6 bases and J by 0 bases, with 24 bases between. The CDR3 is 19 amino acids. The CDR3 region has the DNA TGTGCCAGCAGTTACTCCAGGGGACCTTACTCCGATAGCAATCAGCCCCAGCATTTT. Residues: CASSYSRGPYSDSNQPQHF.

The gene calls are TRBV3-1 (or the pseudogene TRBV3-2) and TRBJ2-7; 9 nucleotides line up with TRBD2. The J segment lost 3 bases and the V segment lost 3 bases, leaving 6 bases of the junction unmatched. This CDR3 has 15 residues. Germline V gives CDR1 LGHDT, CDR2 YNNKEL (reference sequence). The chain's CDR3 is CASSQGTSPVYEQYF. The CDR3 coding sequence is TGTGCCAGCAGCCAGGGGACTAGCCCAGTCTACGAGCAGTACTTC.

The chain joins TRBV7-2 to TRBJ2-5, with D perhaps TRBD2 (5 bases). The CDR3 sequence is 15 residues long. Germline values: CDR1 SGHTA, CDR2 FQGNSA. Between the trimmed V and J ends, which lost 3 bases and 2 bases, there was a span of 13 bases. CDR3 sequence reads: CASSFGSGVQETQYF. CDR3 in DNA: TGTGCCAGCAGCTTTGGGTCCGGGGTTCAAGAGACCCAGTACTTC.

V is TRBV6-4 and J is TRBJ1-2; 7 positions match TRBD1. The germline V gene has CDR1 MRHNA and CDR2 SNTAGT. V was pared by 5 bases and J by 4 bases, with 7 bases of the junction left unmatched. The CDR3 spans 14 residues. Here the CDR3 reads CASSRDSEFYGYTF. The CDR3 nucleotides are TGTGCCAGCAGTCGGGACAGCGAATTCTATGGCTACACCTTC.

The V gene is TRBV18, the J gene TRBJ1-3, with no clear D. Trimming cost V 9 bases and J 2 bases, with 5 bases left between them. The CDR3 length is 11 residues. Per the germline V gene, CDR1 is KGHSH and CDR2 is LQKENI. In DNA, the CDR3 is TGTGCCAGTTCTACTGGAAACACCATATATTTT. Encoded protein: CASSTGNTIYF.

V usage is TRBV5-1 and J usage is TRBJ1-4; D remains ambiguous. This CDR3 comprises 14 residues. Trimming removed 2 bases at V and 0 bases at J, with 5 bases between. CDR1 and CDR2 from the germline V gene are SGHRS and YFSETQ. In nucleotides, the CDR3 is TGCGCCAGCAGCTTATATACAACTAATGAAAAACTGTTTTTT. The encoded protein is CASSLYTTNEKLFF.

The V call is TRBV7-2, the J call TRBJ1-5, with 8 bases aligning to TRBD1. The V and J ends lost 7 bases and 4 bases, in that order; junction bases with no gene match: 9. The CDR3 loop spans 15 amino acids. The V gene's germline CDR1 is SGHTA and CDR2 FQGNSA. CDR3 sequence reads: CASMQGQGWNQPQHF. CDR3 sequence (DNA): TGTGCCAGCATGCAAGGACAGGGATGGAATCAGCCCCAGCATTTT.

This sequence joins TRBV11-3 and TRBJ2-5, with 7 nucleotides matching TRBD1. CDR3 length: 15 residues. The V gene's germline CDR1 is SGHNT and CDR2 YENEEA. J was trimmed by 1 base and V by 3 bases; bases with no gene match: 5. The CDR3: CASSFRWTGQETQYF. The CDR3 DNA reads as TGTGCCAGCAGCTTTAGATGGACAGGCCAAGAGACCCAGTACTTC.

The chain has TRBV19 and TRBJ2-5; D is possibly TRBD2 (5 bases). Germline loops: CDR1 LNHDA, CDR2 SQIVND (reference sequence). This CDR3 contains 15 residues. V gave up 5 bases and J gave up 5 bases, with 18 bases separating them. CDR3 in amino acids: CASSVRPGNGETQYF. The CDR3 region has the DNA TGTGCCAGTAGTGTTCGACCGGGGAACGGGGAGACCCAGTACTTC. Full variable domain (missing parts from reference TRBV19 and TRBJ2-5): DGGITQSPKYLFRKEGQNVTLSCEQNLNHDAMYWYRQDPGQGLRLIYYSQIVNDFQKGDIAEGYSVSREKKESFPLTVTSAQKNPTAFYLCASSVRPGNGETQYFGPGTRLLVL.